Below, 17 T cell receptor beta chains from the same sample are listed, as sequenced in a study of response to subunit inactivated influenza vaccine listed by TCRdb under 2018. Receptors were amplified or captured by RT-PCR. The sequencer listed for this sample is Illumina HiSeq 2500. TCRdb handled the public reads itself, with Q25 trimming in fastp and clone calling in MiXCR, and kept productive beta chains. A single entry per CDR3 protein holds the most common genes and DNA from its merged rows. This sample is represented by about 580,000 distinct CDR3 sequences; 13% to 15% of them were singletons. The top ten hold 8.5% to 14% of the sample. Sequenced here: PBMCs from blood, sampled 11 to 12 days after vaccination. These receptors came from a man aged 50-59 years who received an inactivated influenza vaccine. Donor details come from another sample of the same person, matched by shared clones.

This clonotype was counted many times. This rearrangement joins TRBV6-1 to TRBJ2-3, with TRBD2 matching over 13 bases. In germline, CDR1 is MNHNS, CDR2 SASEGT. The V segment lost 10 bases and the J segment 6 bases; nucleotides outside the gene matches: 7. The CDR3 has 14 amino acids. The CDR3 region is CATTGTSGVDTQYF. Here the CDR3 DNA reads TGTGCCACTACCGGGACTAGCGGGGTGGATACGCAGTATTTT.

The V call is TRBV25-1, the J call TRBJ2-5; TRBD2 matches 9 bases. The CDR3 is made up of 15 amino acids. From germline, CDR1 is MGHDK and CDR2 SYGVNS. Trimming at V came to 5 bases and at J to 5 bases, leaving 9 bases not matched to a gene. The CDR3 spells CASSRASGMGETQYF. CDR3 nucleotides: TGTGCCAGCAGTCGCGCTAGCGGGATGGGGGAGACCCAGTACTTC.

V gene TRBV3-1 combines with J gene TRBJ2-5; D unresolved. CDR3 length: 13 residues. The V and J ends lost 2 bases and 3 bases respectively, with 7 bases between them. CDR1 and CDR2 (germline): LGHDT, YNNKEL (reference sequence). CDR3 coding DNA: TGTGCCAGCAGCCAACTACAGAAAGAGACCCAGTACTTC. Translating it yields CASSQLQKETQYF.

This clonotype has ten or more counts. This chain uses TRBV5-1 with TRBJ1-5, with D perhaps matching TRBD1 (5 bases). The CDR3 loop spans 15 amino acids. Germline V gene data show CDR1 as SGHRS and CDR2 as YFSETQ. V lost 0 bases to trimming and J lost 6 bases, with 13 bases between them. CDR3 sequence: CASSLAGQGSQPQHF. The CDR3 DNA reads as TGCGCCAGCAGCTTGGCGGGTCAGGGAAGTCAGCCCCAGCATTTT.

V and J are TRBV5-1 and TRBJ2-3; no firm D call. Germline loops: CDR1 SGHRS, CDR2 YFSETQ. This CDR3 region has 13 residues. The V gene lost 1 base and the J gene lost 2 bases, with 5 bases spanning the gap. CDR3 protein: CASSLYTTDTQYF. CDR3 DNA sequence: TGCGCCAGCAGCTTGTATACCACAGATACGCAGTATTTT.

The gene calls are TRBV7-9 and TRBJ2-7; D remains ambiguous. Trimming cost V 5 bases and J 2 bases, with 16 bases left between them. Germline CDR1 reads SEHNR; CDR2 reads FQNEAQ (reference sequence). The CDR3 consists of 15 residues. CDR3 sequence reads: CASSEGPAPPYEQYF. CDR3 coding DNA: TGTGCCAGCAGCGAAGGGCCAGCTCCACCCTACGAGCAGTACTTC.

The genes are TRBV20-1 and TRBJ2-3, with 13 bases that match TRBD2. Germline V gives CDR1 DFQATT, CDR2 SNEGSKA (reference sequence). The V and J ends lost 2 bases and 4 bases, in that order; junction bases with no gene match: 6. There are 16 residues in the CDR3. The CDR3 DNA is TGCAGTGCTAGACCAACTAGCGGGGGGGCCGCAGATACGCAGTATTTT. Translation gives CSARPTSGGAADTQYF.

This clonotype was found a few times. The chain employs TRBV7-2 and TRBJ1-2; D uncertain. CDR1 is SGHTA and CDR2 is FQGNSA in the germline V gene. V lost 5 bases and J 8 bases, leaving 15 bases between the germline ends. The CDR3 has 13 amino acids. The CDR3 coding sequence is TGTGCCAGCAGCCAATTCCTCGCAAGCGGCTACACCTTC. The encoded protein is CASSQFLASGYTF.

This clonotype occurred many times. The chain combines TRBV6-2 or TRBV6-3 with TRBJ2-2, with 7 bases that match TRBD2. J was trimmed by 2 bases and V by 2 bases; bases with no gene match: 2. The CDR3 is 15 amino acids. The germline CDR1 and CDR2 sequences are MNHEY and SVGEGT. The CDR3 nucleotides read TGTGCCAGCAGTTACGGGACTACAAACACCGGGGAGCTGTTTTTT. As protein: CASSYGTTNTGELFF.

The chain carries TRBV10-2 and TRBJ2-7, with D possibly TRBD2 on 6 matching bases. Looked up from germline, CDR1 is WSHSY and CDR2 is SAAADI. Deletions cut 2 bases from V and 2 bases from J, with 13 bases between. The CDR3 totals 15 residues. In DNA form, the CDR3 reads TGCGCCAGCAGTGAGGGAGGGGTCCTACCCTACGAGCAGTACTTC. Translating gives CASSEGGVLPYEQYF.

The V call is TRBV5-6, the J call TRBJ2-1; unclear D gene. V shed 1 base and J shed 6 bases, with 5 bases lying between them. The V gene's germline CDR1 is SGHDT and CDR2 YYEEEE. This CDR3 is built from 12 residues. CDR3 loop: CASSLLVNEQFF. The CDR3 bases are TGTGCCAGCAGCTTGCTCGTCAATGAGCAGTTCTTC.

The chain links TRBV29-1 to TRBJ2-3; no reliable D call. With 4 bases removed from V and 6 bases from J, the gap between germline ends came to 8 bases. The CDR3 is 11 amino acids. The germline gives CDR1 SQVTM, CDR2 ANQGSEA. For the CDR3, the DNA is TGCAGCGTTGCCGGCAAGGATACGCAGTATTTT. As protein: CSVAGKDTQYF.

There are a few counts of this clonotype. The J gene is TRBJ2-1, the V gene TRBV2; D might be TRBD2 (7 bases). Trimming stripped 3 bases from V and 7 bases from J, with 16 bases between. Germline CDR1 is SNHLY and CDR2 is FYNNEI. This CDR3 is 15 amino acids long. The CDR3 region is CASSDPNGGLNEQFF. The CDR3 coding sequence is TGTGCCAGCAGTGATCCAAACGGGGGGCTAAATGAGCAGTTCTTC.

This clonotype was counted only a few times. V usage is TRBV3-1 and J usage is TRBJ1-1; D call uncertain. Trimming removed 1 base from V and 1 base from J, with 10 bases in between. The CDR3 length is 15 residues. Germline assignment: CDR1 LGHDT and CDR2 YNNKEL (reference sequence). The CDR3 DNA reads TGTGCCAGCAGCCAAGTAGATGGCGGGAACACTGAAGCTTTCTTT. As protein: CASSQVDGGNTEAFF.

This clonotype turned up a few times. This chain uses TRBV28 with TRBJ2-7; TRBD1 matches 9 bases. CDR3 length: 18 amino acids. Germline CDR1 MDHEN, CDR2 SYDVKM. J lost 4 bases, V lost 3 bases, and 16 bases had no gene match. The CDR3 sequence: CASSLWGLRDRETYEQYF. The CDR3 DNA sequence: TGTGCCAGCAGTTTGTGGGGCCTTCGGGACAGGGAAACATACGAGCAGTACTTC.

This clonotype came up a few times. This rearrangement joins TRBV11-2 to TRBJ2-5, with 9 bases identical to TRBD1. CDR3 length equals 15 residues. The germline V gene encodes CDR1 SGHAT and CDR2 FQNNGV. The trim removed 0 bases at V and 8 bases at J, leaving 7 bases unmatched. CDR3 coding DNA: TGTGCCAGCAGCTTAGAAGGGACAGGGTTTCGAACCCAGTACTTC. It codes for CASSLEGTGFRTQYF.

The J gene is TRBJ2-2, the V gene TRBV4-1; no firm D call. Trimming took 1 base from V and 6 from J, leaving 6 bases between them. This CDR3 comprises 13 residues. CDR1 is MGHRA, CDR2 YSYEKL, per germline. In nucleotides, the CDR3 is TGCGCCAGCAGCCAAGTGGGATCCGGGGAGCTGTTTTTT. This codes for CASSQVGSGELFF.